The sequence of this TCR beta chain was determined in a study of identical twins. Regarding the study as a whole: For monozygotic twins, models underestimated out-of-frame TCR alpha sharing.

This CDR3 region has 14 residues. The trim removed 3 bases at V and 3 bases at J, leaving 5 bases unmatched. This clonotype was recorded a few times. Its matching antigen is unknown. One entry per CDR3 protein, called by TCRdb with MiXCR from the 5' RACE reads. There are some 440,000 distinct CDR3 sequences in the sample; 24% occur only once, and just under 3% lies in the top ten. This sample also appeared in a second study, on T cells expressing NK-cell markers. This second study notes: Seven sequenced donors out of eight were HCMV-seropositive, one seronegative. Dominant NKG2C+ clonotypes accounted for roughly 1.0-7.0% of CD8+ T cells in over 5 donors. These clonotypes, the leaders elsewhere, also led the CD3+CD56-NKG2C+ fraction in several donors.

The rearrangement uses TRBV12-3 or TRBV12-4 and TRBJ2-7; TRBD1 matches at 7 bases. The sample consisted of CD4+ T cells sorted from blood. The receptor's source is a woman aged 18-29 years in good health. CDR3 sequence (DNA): TGTGCCAGCAGTTTGGGACAGATCTTCTACGAGCAGTACTTC. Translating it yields CASSLGQIFYEQYF.